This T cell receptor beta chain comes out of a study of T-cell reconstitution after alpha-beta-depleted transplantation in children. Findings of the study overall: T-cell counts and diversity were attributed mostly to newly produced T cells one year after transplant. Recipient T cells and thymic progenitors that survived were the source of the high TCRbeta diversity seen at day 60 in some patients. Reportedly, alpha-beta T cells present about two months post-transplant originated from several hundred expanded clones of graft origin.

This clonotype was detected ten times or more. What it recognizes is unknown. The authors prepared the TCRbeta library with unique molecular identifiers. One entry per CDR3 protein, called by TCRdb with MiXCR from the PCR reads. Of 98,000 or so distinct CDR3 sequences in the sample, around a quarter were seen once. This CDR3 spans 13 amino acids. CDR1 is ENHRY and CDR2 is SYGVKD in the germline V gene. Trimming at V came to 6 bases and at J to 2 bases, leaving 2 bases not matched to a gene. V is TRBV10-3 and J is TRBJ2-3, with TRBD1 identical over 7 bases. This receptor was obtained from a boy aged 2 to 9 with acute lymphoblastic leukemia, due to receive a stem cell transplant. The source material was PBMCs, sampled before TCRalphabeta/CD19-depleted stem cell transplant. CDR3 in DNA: TGTGCCATCAGGGGGACAGCCACAGATACGCAGTATTTT. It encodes CAIRGTATDTQYF.